The 22 T cell receptor beta chains presented below share a single source sample, sequenced in a study of regulatory T cells in long-lasting Graves disease. Researchers made TCR beta libraries by using iRepertoire HTBI primers and running Arm-PCR on CDR3 regions. TCRdb re-analysed the multiplex PCR reads in MiXCR, keeping a single row per CDR3 protein. Here the sample spans 400,000 to 500,000 distinct CDR3 sequences, 15% being singletons. The time point was: newly diagnosed GD, antithyroid drugs for less than 3 months. After RNA was extracted from PBMCs, the TCR library was made from it. The same sample was also used in a study of T cells in Graves' hyperthyroidism and ophthalmopathy.

The material was peripheral blood mononuclear cells (PBMCs), obtained at new diagnosis, from a patient treated with antithyroid drugs. The origin of the receptors is a woman aged 30 to 39 with Graves disease.

This clonotype appeared a few times. The V gene is TRBV6-1, the J gene TRBJ2-5; 16 nucleotides agree with TRBD2. From germline, CDR1 is MNHNS and CDR2 SASEGT. V was pared by 5 bases and J by 4 bases, with 13 bases of the junction left unmatched. The CDR3 has 19 residues. CDR3 sequence: CASSISTPGLAGGRETQYF. In nucleotides, the CDR3 is TGTGCCAGCAGTATATCAACACCGGGACTAGCGGGGGGGAGAGAGACCCAGTACTTC.

The chain carries TRBV14 and TRBJ2-1; D ambiguous. Per germline, CDR1 SGHDN and CDR2 FVKESK. Trimming removed 5 bases from V and 2 bases from J, with 13 bases in between. The CDR3 runs to 15 residues. The CDR3 coding sequence is TGTGCCAGCAGCTTAAGCCTATACACCTACAATGAGCAGTTCTTC. Translating gives CASSLSLYTYNEQFF.

The table lists this clonotype with many counts. This chain uses TRBV15 with TRBJ2-7; 7 bases align to TRBD2. The CDR3 totals 14 residues. Germline loops: CDR1 LNHNV, CDR2 YYDKDF (reference sequence). With 1 base clipped from V and 1 base from J, the junction kept 1 base outside the gene matches. The chain's CDR3 is CATSRGGLSYEQYF. CDR3 sequence (DNA): TGTGCCACCAGCAGAGGGGGACTATCCTACGAGCAGTACTTC.

In its sample, this clonotype was seen a few times. The V gene is TRBV28, the J gene TRBJ1-6; unclear D gene. The CDR3 loop spans 16 amino acids. V was trimmed by 4 bases and J by 8 bases, leaving 18 bases between them. Germline-derived CDR1 and CDR2 are MDHEN and SYDVKM. CDR3 sequence: CASSYPPTEQYSPLHF. In DNA form, the CDR3 reads TGTGCCAGCAGTTACCCCCCGACGGAGCAATATTCACCCCTCCACTTT. Drawing the rest from reference TRBV28 and TRBJ1-6, the complete variable domain is DVKVTQSSRYLVKRTGEKVFLECVQDMDHENMFWYRQDPGLGLRLIYFSYDVKMKEKGDIPEGYSVSREKKERFSLILESASTNQTSMYLCASSYPPTEQYSPLHFGNGTRLTVT.

This clonotype was detected many times. The chain has TRBV30 and TRBJ2-3, with 12 bases that match TRBD2. Looked up from germline, CDR1 is GTSNPN and CDR2 is SVGIG (reference sequence). J gave up 0 bases and V 0 bases, and 7 bases lay outside the gene matches. This CDR3 contains 18 residues. The DNA of the CDR3 is TGTGCCTGGAGTGTAGCTCGGACTAGCGGGACTAGCACAGATACGCAGTATTTT. Its translation: CAWSVARTSGTSTDTQYF.

Comments on this clonotype: A read error may account for a junction end that differs from germline. The chain employs TRBV7-2 and TRBJ2-3, with TRBD2 matching 8 bases. Per germline, CDR1 SGHTA and CDR2 FQGNSA. The CDR3 is 16 amino acids. In DNA form, the CDR3 reads TGTGTCAGCAGCTTAGGAGACGCGGGAGGATGGGGTACGCAGTATTTT. Translated, it gives CVSSLGDAGGWGTQYF.

This clonotype was seen only a few times. This rearrangement joins TRBV20-1 to TRBJ2-1; unclear D gene. CDR3 size: 13 residues. Per germline, CDR1 DFQATT and CDR2 SNEGSKA (reference sequence). The CDR3 protein is CSVVSSVYNEQFF. CDR3 nucleotides: TGCAGCGTTGTAAGCTCAGTCTACAATGAGCAGTTCTTC.

Ten or more counts support this clonotype. The chain combines TRBV18 with TRBJ2-1; 8 nucleotides agree with TRBD2. The J call may be faulty, since TRBJ2-5 better matches the DNA end. CDR3 length equals 15 residues. Germline CDR1 reads KGHSH; CDR2 reads LQKENI. The CDR3 nucleotides read TGTGCCAGCTCACCAGGCCAGCGGGAGAGGGAGACCCAGTACTTC. This gives the protein CASSPGQRERETQYF.

The CDR3 bases are TGTGCCAGCAGTTTATCAGCGGAGGTTCAGCCCCAGCATTTT. Its protein is CASSLSAEVQPQHF. V and J are TRBV28 and TRBJ1-5; D unclear. Trimming shortened V by 1 base and J by 6 bases, and 10 bases separated the two germline ends. The CDR3 is 14 residues long. The germline V gene has CDR1 MDHEN and CDR2 SYDVKM. The whole variable domain, remainder taken from reference TRBV28 and TRBJ1-5, is DVKVTQSSRYLVKRTGEKVFLECVQDMDHENMFWYRQDPGLGLRLIYFSYDVKMKEKGDIPEGYSVSREKKERFSLILESASTNQTSMYLCASSLSAEVQPQHFGDGTRLSIL.

This clonotype has more than one count but fewer than ten. V gene TRBV20-1 combines with J gene TRBJ1-4; TRBD1 is a possible D gene (5 bases). Germline CDR1 is DFQATT and CDR2 is SNEGSKA (reference sequence). Trimming took 6 bases from V and 2 from J, leaving 13 bases between them. The CDR3 has 14 residues. CDR3: CSAPGGWTNEKLFF. The CDR3 DNA is TGCAGTGCCCCCGGGGGTTGGACTAATGAAAAACTGTTTTTT.

This clonotype showed up many times. The CDR3, as DNA: TGCAGCGCACGGGCGAGGGGTAGCTCCTACGAGCAGTACTTC. As protein: CSARARGSSYEQYF. The rearrangement joins TRBV29-1 to TRBJ2-7; the D gene could be TRBD1 or TRBD2 (5 bases each). V was trimmed by 7 bases and J by 0 bases, leaving 16 bases between them. Germline assignment: CDR1 SQVTM and CDR2 ANQGSEA. The CDR3 consists of 14 residues.

This clonotype was counted many times. This chain joins TRBV3-1 and TRBJ2-7; the D is unclear. CDR1 LGHDT and CDR2 YNNKEL come from the germline V gene (reference sequence). The CDR3 is 15 residues long. The ends were cut back, 1 base at V and 2 bases at J, with 12 bases in the middle. The DNA for the CDR3 is TGTGCCAGCAGCCAAGGCTTTCGTGGGACCTACGAGCAGTACTTC. Its translation is CASSQGFRGTYEQYF.

The J gene is TRBJ2-1, the V gene TRBV6-2 or TRBV6-3; 11 bases match TRBD2. The junction had 12 bases not matched to a gene; V was cut back by 5 bases and J by 9 bases. The CDR3 loop spans 16 amino acids. Germline assignment: CDR1 MNHEY and CDR2 SVGEGT. The CDR3 region is CASSEVLAGETAEQFF. The CDR3 region has the DNA TGTGCCAGCAGTGAAGTACTAGCGGGAGAGACCGCTGAGCAGTTCTTC.

This clonotype was seen ten or more times. The chain couples TRBV11-2 to TRBJ1-1, with unresolved D. V shed 1 base and J shed 11 bases, with 14 bases lying between them. Looked up from germline, CDR1 is SGHAT and CDR2 is FQNNGV. The CDR3 length is 13 residues. Here the CDR3 reads CASSLGPAVNAFF. The CDR3 DNA sequence: TGTGCCAGCAGCTTAGGACCTGCGGTTAACGCTTTCTTT.

This clonotype was recorded at least ten times. The chain employs TRBV7-9 and TRBJ1-2, with 8 bases that match TRBD1. CDR3 length: 12 residues. Germline lookup yields CDR1 SEHNR and CDR2 FQNEAQ (reference sequence). Unmatched junction bases numbered 2, after V lost 3 bases and J lost 8 bases. The chain's CDR3 is CASSLDRVGYTF. The CDR3 DNA sequence: TGTGCCAGCAGCTTGGACAGGGTCGGCTACACCTTC.

The sample holds many counts of this clonotype. The chain carries TRBV7-6 and TRBJ2-7; 8 bases fit TRBD2. Unmatched junction bases numbered 12, after V lost 1 base and J lost 4 bases. The CDR3 sequence is 17 residues long. Per the germline V gene, CDR1 is SGHVS and CDR2 is FNYEAQ. The CDR3 sequence: CASSLVSIAAGVYEQYF. The CDR3 region has the DNA TGTGCCAGCAGCTTAGTCAGTATTGCAGCGGGGGTTTACGAGCAGTACTTC.

This clonotype was observed at least ten times. The chain has TRBV28 and TRBJ2-1; unclear D gene. V lost 6 bases and J lost 10, with 10 bases in between. This CDR3 is 11 amino acids long. The germline V gene has CDR1 MDHEN and CDR2 SYDVKM. The CDR3, as DNA: TGTGCCAGCAGCTTCCGTCGCGAGCAGTTCTTC. Protein sequence: CASSFRREQFF. The complete variable domain, with remaining parts taken from reference TRBV28 and TRBJ2-1, reads DVKVTQSSRYLVKRTGEKVFLECVQDMDHENMFWYRQDPGLGLRLIYFSYDVKMKEKGDIPEGYSVSREKKERFSLILESASTNQTSMYLCASSFRREQFFGPGTRLTVL.

This clonotype occurred many times. The rearrangement uses TRBV28 and TRBJ2-7, with a tentative D call TRBD1 (6 bases). Germline values: CDR1 MDHEN, CDR2 SYDVKM. Trimming cost V 7 bases and J 3 bases, with 16 bases left between them. CDR3 length equals 14 residues. The CDR3, as DNA: TGTGCCAGCACCCCCCAGGGGTTGAACTACGAGCAGTACTTC. Its protein product is CASTPQGLNYEQYF.

Note on this clonotype: It differs at one base from a far larger clone, so likely a read error. The CDR3 bases are TGTGCCTGGCTTCCAGGGACAGAGACCCAGTTCTTC. This codes for CAWLPGTETQFF. This rearrangement joins TRBV30 to TRBJ2-1; 7 positions agree with TRBD1. The trim removed 5 bases at V and 13 bases at J, leaving 11 bases unmatched. The CDR3 loop spans 12 amino acids. Germline V gives CDR1 GTSNPN, CDR2 SVGIG (reference sequence). The full variable domain, completed using reference TRBV30 and TRBJ2-1, is SQTIHQWPATLVQPVGSPLSLECTVEGTSNPNLYWYRQAAGRGLQLLFYSVGIGQISSEVPQNLSASRPQDRQFILSSKKLLLSDSGFYLCAWLPGTETQFFGPGTRLTVL.

Notes on this clonotype: Given a much more abundant clone one base away, this may be a read error. This chain joins TRBV3-1 and TRBJ2-1; the D gene is possibly TRBD2 (6 bases). The CDR3 extends over 11 amino acids. The germline CDR1 and CDR2 sequences are LGHDT and YNNKEL (reference sequence). The CDR3 protein is CASSGGNEQLF. CDR3 DNA sequence: TGTGCCAGCAGCGGGGGGAATGAGCAGCTCTTC.

This clonotype came up many times. The chain carries TRBV12-3 or TRBV12-4 and TRBJ2-5; a weak D match, TRBD2 (5 bases). The CDR3 has 13 amino acids. Deletions cut 6 bases from V and 4 bases from J, with 12 bases between. The chain's CDR3 is CASSPPAGETQYF. CDR3 bases: TGTGCCAGCAGCCCCCCTGCGGGAGAGACCCAGTACTTC.

The V and J genes are TRBV7-8 and TRBJ1-4; D gene ambiguous. The ends were cut back, 3 bases at V and 8 bases at J, with 10 bases in the middle. This CDR3 region has 13 residues. Germline V gene sequence: CDR1 SGHVS, CDR2 FQNEAQ. CDR3: CASSLTGSEKLFF. The CDR3 nucleotides read TGTGCCAGCAGCTTGACGGGGAGCGAAAAACTGTTTTTT.